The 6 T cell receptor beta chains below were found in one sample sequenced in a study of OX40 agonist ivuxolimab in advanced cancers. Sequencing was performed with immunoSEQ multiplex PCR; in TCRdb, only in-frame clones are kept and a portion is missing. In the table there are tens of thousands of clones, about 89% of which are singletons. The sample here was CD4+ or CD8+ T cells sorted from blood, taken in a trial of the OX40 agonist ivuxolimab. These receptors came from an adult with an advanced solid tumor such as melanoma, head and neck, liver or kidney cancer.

CDR3 protein: CASSFHSYEQYF. DNA for the CDR3: TGTGCCAGCAGCTTTCACAGCTACGAGCAGTACTTC. The gene calls are TRBV5-4 and TRBJ2-7; D not resolved. Trimming stripped 2 bases from V and 3 bases from J, with 6 bases between. The CDR3 contains 12 residues. From germline, CDR1 is SGHNT and CDR2 YYREEE (reference sequence).

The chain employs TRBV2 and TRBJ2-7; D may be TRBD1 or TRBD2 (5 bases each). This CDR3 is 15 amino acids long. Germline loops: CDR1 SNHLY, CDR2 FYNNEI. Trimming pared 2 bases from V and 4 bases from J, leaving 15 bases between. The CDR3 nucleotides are TGTGCCAGCAGTGAATACCCAGGGACGGTTTACGAGCAGTACTTC. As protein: CASSEYPGTVYEQYF.

The CDR3 region is CASSHGQLTEAFF. For the CDR3, the DNA is TGTGCCAGCAGCCACGGGCAGCTCACTGAAGCTTTCTTT. The gene calls are TRBV16 and TRBJ1-1; D is uncertain. Germline values: CDR1 KGHSY, CDR2 FQNENV. The length of the CDR3 is 13 residues. Trimming took off 3 bases at V and 4 bases at J, with 9 bases between the two ends.

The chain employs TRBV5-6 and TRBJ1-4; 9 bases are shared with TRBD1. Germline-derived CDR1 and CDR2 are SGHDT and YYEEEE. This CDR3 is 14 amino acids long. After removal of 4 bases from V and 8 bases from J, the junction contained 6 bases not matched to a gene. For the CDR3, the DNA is TGTGCCAGCAGCCCGGGACAGGGCGGAGAAAAACTGTTTTTT. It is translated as CASSPGQGGEKLFF.

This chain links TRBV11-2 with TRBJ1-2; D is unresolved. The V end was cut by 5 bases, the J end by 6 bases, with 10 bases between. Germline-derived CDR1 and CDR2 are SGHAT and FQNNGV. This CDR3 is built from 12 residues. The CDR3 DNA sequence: TGTGCCAGCAGCGCGTGGAACGATGGCTACACCTTC. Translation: CASSAWNDGYTF.

The CDR3, as DNA: TGTGCCAGCAGCCATGCGGTCAATGAGCAGTTCTTC. It encodes CASSHAVNEQFF. This chain joins TRBV7-9 and TRBJ2-1; no firm D call. V was cut by 5 bases and J by 6 bases, with 8 bases left in between. The CDR3 is 12 residues long. Germline CDR1 SEHNR, CDR2 FQNEAQ (reference sequence).